Listed below are T cell receptor beta chains from one sample, sequenced in a study of blood T cell repertoires in COVID-19. Method: immunoSEQ multiplex PCR; TCRdb's copy keeps in-frame clones and lacks some. The sample comprises more than 250,000 clones, roughly 80% of which are singletons, and less than 5.5% rests with the top ten. The sequenced sample consisted of PBMCs or T cells enriched from blood (not recorded which). The receptor set was obtained from a man aged 40-55 years who had been exposed to COVID-19. CDR3s include the opening cysteine and the closing phenylalanine or tryptophan. The D gene is left open where the match is weak. Clone size appears in some rows only: once, few, many, or a class for an expanded clone.

J gene	D gene	clone size	V gene	CDR3 DNA	CDR3 protein
TRBJ1-1	NA	NA	TRBV7-8	TGTGCCAGCAGTTCTCCGGGGGCTGAAGCTTTCTTT	CASSSPGAEAFF
TRBJ2-1	NA	NA	TRBV20-1	TGCAGTGCTAGTGGGAGCACCTACAATGAGCAGTTCTTC	CSASGSTYNEQFF
TRBJ2-2	TRBD2	few	TRBV11-3	TGTGCCAGCAGCCTCCGTATAGCGGGCACCGGGGAGCTGTTTTTT	CASSLRIAGTGELFF
TRBJ2-2	NA	NA	TRBV24-1	TGTGCCACCTCGGACAGTTCCACCGGGGAGCTGTTTTTT	CATSDSSTGELFF
TRBJ2-3	NA	NA	TRBV29-1	TGCAGCGTTCTAGAGGGAATTAGCACAGATACGCAGTATTTT	CSVLEGISTDTQYF
TRBJ2-1	NA	NA	TRBV24-1	TGTGCCACCAGCGCCCCCCCGGGACAAGACTACAATGAGCAGTTCTTC	CATSAPPGQDYNEQFF
TRBJ2-2	TRBD2	NA	TRBV27	TGTGCCAGTACTCGACTAGCGGGAGATATGGGCACCGGGGAGCTGTTTTTT	CASTRLAGDMGTGELFF
TRBJ2-1	TRBD2	NA	TRBV7-9	TGTGCCAGCAGCTTACGAGGTGGGGGGACTAGGCACAATGAGCAGTTCTTC	CASSLRGGGTRHNEQFF
TRBJ1-5	NA	NA	TRBV19	TGTGCCAGTTCCCTCCAGGGATTCCGAAGTCAGCCCCAGCATTTT	CASSLQGFRSQPQHF
TRBJ2-1	TRBD2	NA	TRBV4-2	TGTGCCAGCAGCCTAGAGATGTCTAGCGGGTTATACAATGAGCAGTTCTTC	CASSLEMSSGLYNEQFF
TRBJ1-1	TRBD1	NA	TRBV11-2	TGTGCCAGCAGCTTAAGACATCCGGGACAGGACCCGAACACTGAAGCTTTCTTT	CASSLRHPGQDPNTEAFF
TRBJ1-1	TRBD1	NA	TRBV24-1	TGTGCCACCAGTGCAGGGGGCACTGAAGCTTTCTTT	CATSAGGTEAFF
TRBJ2-1	TRBD2	NA	TRBV11-3	TGTGCCAGCAGCTTAGGCTCTAGCGGGAGCGGAGGCTACAATGAGCAGTTCTTC	CASSLGSSGSGGYNEQFF
TRBJ1-1	NA	NA	TRBV12-5	TGTGCTAGTGGTTTGAATTTGCGGAACACTGAAGCTTTCTTT	CASGLNLRNTEAFF
TRBJ2-7	NA	NA	TRBV30	TGTGCCTGGAGTTATAGTGGAGCCGGATACTACGAGCAGTACTTC	CAWSYSGAGYYEQYF
TRBJ2-5	TRBD1	NA	TRBV6-5	TGTGCCAGCAACCGGGACAGGGGGCCGCAAGAGACCCAGTACTTC	CASNRDRGPQETQYF
TRBJ1-2	NA	NA	TRBV5-1	TGCGCCAGCAGCTTGGGCGGGACGCAGCATGGCTACACCTTC	CASSLGGTQHGYTF
TRBJ1-1	NA	once	TRBV30	TGTGCCTGGACCCGGGGGGGCCCTAGAGTGGCTTTCTTT	CAWTRGGPRVAFF
TRBJ2-2	NA	NA	TRBV19	TGTGCCAGTAGTGTATCCGGGGTCGGACAGCCCACCGGGGAGCTGTTTTTT	CASSVSGVGQPTGELFF
TRBJ1-6	NA	NA	TRBV12-3/TRBV12-4	TGTGCCAGCAGTATCCAGGGGATCTCACCCCTCCACTTT	CASSIQGISPLHF
TRBJ2-1	TRBD2	NA	TRBV5-4	TGTGCCAGCAGCCTCGGGACGGGACTAGCTGGGAATGAGCAGTTCTTC	CASSLGTGLAGNEQFF
TRBJ1-5	NA	NA	TRBV6-5	TGTGCCAGCAGACCCAGGGGTTTCAATCAGCCCCAGCATTTT	CASRPRGFNQPQHF
TRBJ2-2	TRBD2	few	TRBV24-1	TGTGCCACCAGTTTAGCGGGAGTAGACACCGGGGAGCTGTTTTTT	CATSLAGVDTGELFF
TRBJ2-7	TRBD2	NA	TRBV27	TGTGCCAGCAGTTTAGGGTTTGCGGGGGCCTACGAGCAGTACTTC	CASSLGFAGAYEQYF
TRBJ1-5	TRBD1	NA	TRBV2	TGTGCCAGCGAGGACAGGGAGTCAAACCAGCCCCAGCATTTT	CASEDRESNQPQHF
TRBJ2-2	NA	NA	TRBV11-2	TGTGCCAGCAGCTTAGACGCCGGTCCGGACACCGGGGAGCTGTTTTTT	CASSLDAGPDTGELFF
TRBJ2-5	NA	NA	TRBV7-3	TGTGCCAGCAGTAGGGGAATCCAAGAGACCCAGTACTTC	CASSRGIQETQYF
TRBJ1-1	NA	NA	TRBV2	TGTGCCAGCATCGCTCCAGGCAGCTTAATGAACACTGAAGCTTTCTTT	CASIAPGSLMNTEAFF
TRBJ1-6	NA	NA	TRBV10-1	TGCGCCAGCAGTTCCGGAGGGAATTCACCCCTCCACTTT	CASSSGGNSPLHF
TRBJ2-1	NA	NA	TRBV7-9	TGTGCCAGCAGCTTAGATTTAGGGGGTGAGCAGTTCTTC	CASSLDLGGEQFF
TRBJ2-1	TRBD2	NA	TRBV5-5	TGTGCCAGCAGCTTAAGACTAGCGGATTACAATGAGCAGTTCTTC	CASSLRLADYNEQFF
TRBJ2-5	NA	NA	TRBV19	TGTGCCAGTAGTGCGGGACGGCCTCAAGAGACCCAGTACTTC	CASSAGRPQETQYF
TRBJ1-2	NA	NA	TRBV30	TGTGCCTGGAGTGGCCCCGGGTTCTATGGGGGCTACACCTTC	CAWSGPGFYGGYTF
TRBJ2-7	NA	once	TRBV6-5	TGTGCCAGCAGTTACTCGACTTCGGGAGAGCCTTACGAGCAGTACTTC	CASSYSTSGEPYEQYF
TRBJ2-1	NA	NA	TRBV19	TGTGCCAGTAGTAAACAAACAGGGAGGGATGAGCAGTTCTTC	CASSKQTGRDEQFF
TRBJ2-2	NA	NA	TRBV5-6	TGTGCCAGCAGCTCGGACAGTCCCGGGGAGCTGTTTTTT	CASSSDSPGELFF
TRBJ1-1	NA	NA	TRBV9	TGTGCCAGCAGCGTAACACCGAACACTGAAGCTTTCTTT	CASSVTPNTEAFF
TRBJ2-2	TRBD2	NA	TRBV7-8	TGTGCCAGCAGCCCCGGGACTACCCCCACAGGGGAGCTGTTTTTT	CASSPGTTPTGELFF
TRBJ1-3	TRBD1	NA	TRBV6-1	TGTGCCAGCAGTGAAGCGGGACAGGGAAACACCATATATTTT	CASSEAGQGNTIYF
TRBJ1-2	TRBD1	NA	TRBV10-1	TGCGCCAGCAGTGCCGGACAGGGGGTAGGCTACACCTTC	CASSAGQGVGYTF
TRBJ1-1	TRBD1	NA	TRBV7-9	TGTGCCAGCAGCTTAGAGGGACAGGTGAACACTGAAGCTTTCTTT	CASSLEGQVNTEAFF
TRBJ2-1	NA	NA	TRBV12-3/TRBV12-4	TGTGCCAGCAGGCGCGACAGAAACAATGAGCAGTTCTTC	CASRRDRNNEQFF
TRBJ1-3	NA	NA	TRBV6-5	TGTGCCAGCAGGATCGGGAGACACTCTGGAAACACCATATATTTT	CASRIGRHSGNTIYF
TRBJ1-6	TRBD1	NA	TRBV10-1	TGCGCCAGCAGTGATTCCGGACAGGGGAATTCACCCCTCCACTTT	CASSDSGQGNSPLHF
TRBJ1-1	TRBD1	few	TRBV19	TGTGCCAGTAATTCAATGACAGGGACAATGATCGGGACTGAAGCTTTCTTT	CASNSMTGTMIGTEAFF
TRBJ2-7	NA	NA	TRBV19	TGTGCCAGTAGTCGGATGGGAGGGGGTTGGGAGCAGTACTTC	CASSRMGGGWEQYF
TRBJ2-7	NA	NA	TRBV19	TGTGCCAGTAGTATAGCAGGCTACGAGCAGTACTTC	CASSIAGYEQYF
TRBJ1-6	TRBD1	NA	TRBV20-1	TGCAGTGCTAGTAAGGCCTCCTTAAACAGGGGAGATTCACCCCTCCACTTT	CSASKASLNRGDSPLHF
TRBJ1-4	NA	once	TRBV6-5	TGTGCCAGCAGTCGCCACAACCGGGGTGAAAAACTGTTTTTT	CASSRHNRGEKLFF
TRBJ2-2	NA	NA	TRBV11-2	TGTGCCAGCAGCTTAGGACAGGCGAACACCGGGGAGCTGTTTTTT	CASSLGQANTGELFF
TRBJ2-1	NA	NA	TRBV6-4	TGTGCCAGCAGTGACAAAGCCCAAATACCTTACAATGAGCAGTTCTTC	CASSDKAQIPYNEQFF
TRBJ2-7	NA	NA	TRBV14	TGTGCCAGCAGCCAGCAGTACGAGCAGTACTTC	CASSQQYEQYF
TRBJ2-5	NA	NA	TRBV5-5	TGTGCCAGCAGCTTCGGACCGCTAAGGGGAGAGACCCAGTACTTC	CASSFGPLRGETQYF
TRBJ2-2	NA	many	TRBV4-2	TGTGCCAGCAGCCAAGATCCCAGGGCCGGCTACACCGGGGAGCTGTTTTTT	CASSQDPRAGYTGELFF
TRBJ2-6	NA	NA	TRBV5-1	TGCGCCAGCTCCCCGGGTGGGGCCAACGTCCTGACTTTC	CASSPGGANVLTF
TRBJ2-5	NA	NA	TRBV12-3/TRBV12-4	TGTGCCAGCAGTTTTATCGGGAAAGAGACCCAGTACTTC	CASSFIGKETQYF
TRBJ1-2	TRBD1	once	TRBV9	TGTGCCAGCAGTCTTCAGGGACAGTATGGCTACACCTTC	CASSLQGQYGYTF
TRBJ1-3	TRBD1	once	TRBV4-1	TGCGCCAGCAGCCAAGACCGACAGGGGGAGGGGAACACCATATATTTT	CASSQDRQGEGNTIYF
TRBJ2-1	NA	few	TRBV18	TGTGCCAGCTCACTTGGACTGTCAAATGAGCAGTTCTTC	CASSLGLSNEQFF
TRBJ2-4	TRBD1	NA	TRBV2	TGTGCCAGCAGTGGGGAGACAGGGGAAAACATTCAGTACTTC	CASSGETGENIQYF